The following is a T cell receptor beta chain sequence with its context. Its antigen is not known. V was pared by 1 base and J by 5 bases, with 10 bases between. Per the germline V gene, CDR1 is SGDLS and CDR2 is YYNGEE. CDR3 length: 14 amino acids. This record comes from a study of cytomegalovirus exposure and HLA in healthy donors. About the research overall: Drawn from HLA-typed donors, around 85 million unique TCRs were held in an early data release. Points from the study as a whole: Later analysis identified a missense DCLRE1C variant that was linked to TCR beta V- and J-gene trimming.

With 60 Vbeta and 13 Jbeta primers, the PCR was carried out. The data were produced by immunoSEQ multiplex PCR, yet TCRdb's version contains in-frame clones alone and is incomplete. The repertoire includes 150,000 to 200,000 clones, roughly 80% of them detected once, and more than 5.5% sits in the top ten. Source material: PBMCs. The clonotype comes from a young man in good health and CMV-seropositive. The chain links TRBV9 to TRBJ2-1, with no clear D. CDR3 sequence: CASSVSDWNNEQFF. CDR3 DNA: TGTGCCAGCAGCGTATCCGACTGGAACAATGAGCAGTTCTTC.